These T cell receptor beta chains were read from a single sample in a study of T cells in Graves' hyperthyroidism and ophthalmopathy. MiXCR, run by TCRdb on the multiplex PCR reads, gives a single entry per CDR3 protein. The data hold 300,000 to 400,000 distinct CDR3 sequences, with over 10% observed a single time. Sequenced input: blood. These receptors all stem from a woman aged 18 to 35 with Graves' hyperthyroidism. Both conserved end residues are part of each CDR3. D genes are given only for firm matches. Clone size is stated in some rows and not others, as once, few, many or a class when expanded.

CDR3 protein: CASSDNEDEQYF
CDR3 DNA: TGTGCCAGCAGTGACAATGAGGACGAGCAGTACTTC
V gene: TRBV2
clone size: many
J gene: TRBJ2-7
D gene: -

CDR3 protein: CASSRGGVFDEQFF
CDR3 DNA: TGCGCCAGCAGTAGAGGGGGTGTGTTCGATGAGCAGTTCTTC
V gene: TRBV5-1
clone size: many
J gene: TRBJ2-1
D gene: -

CDR3 protein: CASTPGQGAGQPQHF
CDR3 DNA: TGTGCCAGCACTCCAGGACAGGGGGCAGGACAGCCCCAGCATTTT
V gene: TRBV6-1
clone size: many
J gene: TRBJ1-5
D gene: TRBD1

CDR3 protein: CASSSVPGGPETQYF
CDR3 DNA: TGCGCCAGCAGCTCCGTCCCGGGGGGGCCGGAGACCCAGTACTTC
V gene: TRBV5-1
clone size: -
J gene: TRBJ2-5
D gene: TRBD2

CDR3 protein: CAIMSRGDGELFF
CDR3 DNA: TGTGCCATCATGAGCAGGGGTGACGGGGAGCTGTTTTTT
V gene: TRBV10-3
clone size: few
J gene: TRBJ2-2
D gene: -

CDR3 protein: CASSQDGGSRGGYTF
CDR3 DNA: TGTGCCAGCAGCCAAGATGGGGGCAGCAGGGGCGGCTACACCTTC
V gene: TRBV3-1
clone size: many
J gene: TRBJ1-2
D gene: -

CDR3 protein: CASSSRQGRGSPLHF
CDR3 DNA: TGTGCCAGCAGTTCACGACAGGGGCGAGGATCACCCCTCCACTTT
V gene: TRBV6-2/TRBV6-3
clone size: many
J gene: TRBJ1-6
D gene: TRBD1

CDR3 protein: CSGSRGYQETQYF
CDR3 DNA: TGCAGTGGATCACGGGGGTACCAAGAGACCCAGTACTTC
V gene: TRBV20-1
clone size: many
J gene: TRBJ2-5
D gene: -

CDR3 protein: CASSPGTGGANTEAFF
CDR3 DNA: TGTGCCAGCAGTCCGGGGACAGGGGGCGCGAACACTGAAGCTTTCTTT
V gene: TRBV27
clone size: many
J gene: TRBJ1-1
D gene: TRBD1

CDR3 protein: CASRPGSFDQETQYF
CDR3 DNA: TGTGCCAGCAGACCCGGGTCTTTCGATCAAGAGACCCAGTACTTC
V gene: TRBV6-1
clone size: many
J gene: TRBJ2-5
D gene: -

CDR3 protein: CASSATNRGEETQYF
CDR3 DNA: TGCGCCAGCAGTGCAACAAACAGGGGCGAAGAGACCCAGTACTTC
V gene: TRBV10-2
clone size: few
J gene: TRBJ2-5
D gene: TRBD1

CDR3 protein: CSASRGLWGKNIQYF
CDR3 DNA: TGCAGTGCTTCCCGGGGGTTGTGGGGGAAGAACATTCAGTACTTC
V gene: TRBV20-1
clone size: -
J gene: TRBJ2-4
D gene: -

CDR3 protein: CASSQVLGQGSRQFF
CDR3 DNA: TGTGCCAGCAGCCAAGTTTTGGGACAGGGCAGTAGGCAGTTCTTC
V gene: TRBV3-1
clone size: many
J gene: TRBJ2-1
D gene: TRBD1

CDR3 protein: CASRSGTSGRANYEQYF
CDR3 DNA: TGTGCCAGCAGGTCCGGGACTAGCGGGAGGGCCAATTACGAGCAGTACTTC
V gene: TRBV5-5
clone size: -
J gene: TRBJ2-7
D gene: TRBD2

CDR3 protein: CSVGDSNQPQHF
CDR3 DNA: TGCAGCGTGGGGGATAGCAATCAGCCCCAGCATTTT
V gene: TRBV29-1
clone size: many
J gene: TRBJ1-5
D gene: -

CDR3 protein: CASSPTPQGANEQYF
CDR3 DNA: TGTGCCAGTAGTCCGACACCACAGGGGGCGAACGAGCAGTACTTC
V gene: TRBV19
clone size: many
J gene: TRBJ2-7
D gene: TRBD1

CDR3 protein: CAISGAPWTSGRSTDTQYF
CDR3 DNA: TGTGCCATCAGTGGGGCCCCTTGGACTAGCGGACGATCCACAGATACGCAGTATTTT
V gene: TRBV10-3
clone size: many
J gene: TRBJ2-3
D gene: TRBD2

CDR3 protein: CASSRGAASGTEAFF
CDR3 DNA: TGTGCCAGCAGCCGCGGGGCCGCCTCCGGCACTGAAGCTTTCTTT
V gene: TRBV11-1
clone size: -
J gene: TRBJ1-1
D gene: -

CDR3 protein: CASSTLRVAGDISGANVLTF
CDR3 DNA: TGTGCCAGCAGCACCCTGAGAGTAGCGGGGGATATCTCTGGGGCCAACGTCCTGACTTTC
V gene: TRBV11-2
clone size: many
J gene: TRBJ2-6
D gene: TRBD2

CDR3 protein: CASSTQGRPEEKLFF
CDR3 DNA: TGTGCCAGCAGTACCCAAGGACGGCCGGAGGAAAAACTGTTTTTT
V gene: TRBV6-1
clone size: many
J gene: TRBJ1-4
D gene: -

CDR3 protein: CSADKPGQGDGYTF
CDR3 DNA: TGCAGTGCGGACAAACCGGGACAGGGAGATGGCTACACCTTC
V gene: TRBV20-1
clone size: many
J gene: TRBJ1-2
D gene: TRBD1

CDR3 protein: CASSSQGEGYEQYF
CDR3 DNA: TGTGCCAGCAGTTCCCAGGGGGAGGGCTACGAGCAGTACTTC
V gene: TRBV12-3/TRBV12-4
clone size: many
J gene: TRBJ2-7
D gene: -

CDR3 protein: CASSEILTNTGELFF
CDR3 DNA: TGTGCCAGCAGTGAAATTCTTACGAACACCGGGGAGCTGTTTTTT
V gene: TRBV2
clone size: many
J gene: TRBJ2-2
D gene: -

CDR3 protein: CASSQLAGVGKTQYF
CDR3 DNA: TGTGCCAGCAGCCAACTAGCGGGAGTTGGGAAGACCCAGTACTTC
V gene: TRBV7-9
clone size: -
J gene: TRBJ2-5
D gene: TRBD2

CDR3 protein: CASKRTGSGNTEAFF
CDR3 DNA: TGTGCCAGCAAAAGGACAGGGTCTGGGAACACTGAAGCTTTCTTT
V gene: TRBV2
clone size: many
J gene: TRBJ1-1
D gene: TRBD1

CDR3 protein: CASSELGLADYEQYF
CDR3 DNA: TGTGCCAGCAGTGAGTTGGGACTAGCAGACTACGAGCAGTACTTC
V gene: TRBV2
clone size: many
J gene: TRBJ2-7
D gene: TRBD2

CDR3 protein: CATSGDRSSNQPQHF
CDR3 DNA: TGTGCCACCAGTGGTGACAGGTCGAGCAATCAGCCCCAGCATTTT
V gene: TRBV24-1
clone size: few
J gene: TRBJ1-5
D gene: -

CDR3 protein: CASSQETSGEQFF
CDR3 DNA: TGCGCCAGCAGCCAAGAAACTAGCGGGGAGCAGTTCTTC
V gene: TRBV4-1
clone size: few
J gene: TRBJ2-1
D gene: TRBD2

CDR3 protein: CASSPPQYSNQPQHF
CDR3 DNA: TGTGCCAGCAGTCCACCCCAGTATAGCAATCAGCCCCAGCATTTT
V gene: TRBV28
clone size: many
J gene: TRBJ1-5
D gene: -

CDR3 protein: CSAGGGSGGNEQFF
CDR3 DNA: TGCAGTGCAGGGGGAGGGAGTGGTGGCAATGAGCAGTTCTTC
V gene: TRBV20-1
clone size: many
J gene: TRBJ2-1
D gene: -

CDR3 protein: CASSGTGNGEQYF
CDR3 DNA: TGTGCCAGCAGCGGGACAGGGAACGGCGAGCAGTACTTC
V gene: TRBV2
clone size: many
J gene: TRBJ2-7
D gene: TRBD1

CDR3 protein: CASSHPPKDRQEAFF
CDR3 DNA: TGTGCCAGCAGCCACCCCCCGAAAGACAGGCAGGAAGCTTTCTTT
V gene: TRBV6-2/TRBV6-3
clone size: many
J gene: TRBJ1-1
D gene: -

CDR3 protein: CASSSDTGPFREQYF
CDR3 DNA: TGTGCCAGCAGTTCGGACACGGGTCCCTTTCGCGAGCAGTACTTC
V gene: TRBV12-3/TRBV12-4
clone size: many
J gene: TRBJ2-7
D gene: -

CDR3 protein: CASSLGRGLARDTQYF
CDR3 DNA: TGTGCCAGCAGCTTAGGGAGGGGACTCGCTCGGGATACGCAGTATTTT
V gene: TRBV7-8
clone size: many
J gene: TRBJ2-3
D gene: -

CDR3 protein: CSARDLGGTAQETQYF
CDR3 DNA: TGCAGTGCTAGAGATTTGGGGGGGACCGCCCAAGAGACCCAGTACTTC
V gene: TRBV20-1
clone size: few
J gene: TRBJ2-5
D gene: TRBD2

CDR3 protein: CASSLNYETQYF
CDR3 DNA: TGTGCCAGCAGTTTAAATTATGAGACCCAGTACTTC
V gene: TRBV12-3/TRBV12-4
clone size: once
J gene: TRBJ2-5
D gene: -

CDR3 protein: CASSNYPPDKMNTEAFF
CDR3 DNA: TGTGCCAGCAGCAACTACCCCCCGGACAAAATGAACACTGAAGCTTTCTTT
V gene: TRBV6-1
clone size: many
J gene: TRBJ1-1
D gene: -

CDR3 protein: CASSAEDQETQYF
CDR3 DNA: TGTGCCAGCTCAGCGGAAGACCAAGAGACCCAGTACTTC
V gene: TRBV2
clone size: few
J gene: TRBJ2-5
D gene: -

CDR3 protein: CASSPGWGQRNTGELFF
CDR3 DNA: TGTGCCAGCAGCCCGGGGTGGGGACAGAGGAACACCGGGGAGCTGTTTTTT
V gene: TRBV13
clone size: -
J gene: TRBJ2-2
D gene: TRBD1

CDR3 protein: CASSGTVLTDTQYF
CDR3 DNA: TGTGCCAGCAGCGGGACAGTCCTCACAGATACGCAGTATTTT
V gene: TRBV9
clone size: -
J gene: TRBJ2-3
D gene: -

CDR3 protein: CASSQEPEGKTEAFF
CDR3 DNA: TGCGCCAGCAGCCAAGAACCAGAGGGGAAAACTGAAGCTTTCTTT
V gene: TRBV4-1
clone size: few
J gene: TRBJ1-1
D gene: -

CDR3 protein: CASSPHSNTEAFF
CDR3 DNA: TGTGCCAGCAGTCCGCACTCGAACACTGAAGCTTTCTTT
V gene: TRBV6-1
clone size: many
J gene: TRBJ1-1
D gene: -

CDR3 protein: CASSNSGSYTF
CDR3 DNA: TGTGCCAGCAGTAACTCCGGAAGCTACACCTTC
V gene: TRBV6-1
clone size: many
J gene: TRBJ1-2
D gene: -

CDR3 protein: CAISESGQGHEQYF
CDR3 DNA: TGTGCCATCAGTGAGTCTGGACAGGGCCACGAGCAGTACTTC
V gene: TRBV10-3
clone size: many
J gene: TRBJ2-7
D gene: TRBD1

CDR3 protein: CASSLGGGGVHYEQYF
CDR3 DNA: TGTGCCAGCAGCTTAGGGGGTGGGGGGGTCCACTACGAGCAGTACTTC
V gene: TRBV13
clone size: -
J gene: TRBJ2-7
D gene: TRBD2

CDR3 protein: CASSLPGLSEKLFF
CDR3 DNA: TGTGCCAGCAGCCTCCCGGGGCTTAGTGAAAAACTGTTTTTT
V gene: TRBV7-9
clone size: few
J gene: TRBJ1-4
D gene: -

CDR3 protein: CASSESSGGLREQYF
CDR3 DNA: TGCGCCAGCAGTGAGTCTAGCGGGGGATTACGGGAGCAGTACTTC
V gene: TRBV10-1
clone size: many
J gene: TRBJ2-7
D gene: TRBD2

CDR3 protein: CASSLREGFYEQYF
CDR3 DNA: TGTGCCAGCAGTTTACGGGAGGGCTTCTACGAGCAGTACTTC
V gene: TRBV28
clone size: many
J gene: TRBJ2-7
D gene: TRBD2

CDR3 protein: CASSNGQGTDTQYF
CDR3 DNA: TGTGCCAGCAGTAATGGACAGGGTACAGATACGCAGTATTTT
V gene: TRBV2
clone size: -
J gene: TRBJ2-3
D gene: TRBD1

CDR3 protein: CASTLAGLDTQYF
CDR3 DNA: TGTGCCAGCACCCTAGCGGGGTTAGATACGCAGTATTTT
V gene: TRBV6-1
clone size: few
J gene: TRBJ2-3
D gene: TRBD2

CDR3 protein: CASSYSGPGELFF
CDR3 DNA: TGTGCCAGTAGTTATAGCGGGCCCGGGGAGCTGTTTTTT
V gene: TRBV19
clone size: -
J gene: TRBJ2-2
D gene: TRBD2

CDR3 protein: CASSRSRTSASYEQYF
CDR3 DNA: TGTGCCAGCAGCAGGAGTCGGACTAGCGCGAGCTACGAGCAGTACTTC
V gene: TRBV4-2
clone size: -
J gene: TRBJ2-7
D gene: TRBD2

CDR3 protein: CASSFAGQFIYGYTF
CDR3 DNA: TGTGCCAGCAGTTTTGCGGGACAGTTTATCTATGGCTACACCTTC
V gene: TRBV28
clone size: -
J gene: TRBJ1-2
D gene: TRBD1

CDR3 protein: CASSLPGNSPLHF
CDR3 DNA: TGTGCCAGCAGTTTGCCTGGGAATTCACCCCTCCACTTT
V gene: TRBV27
clone size: many
J gene: TRBJ1-6
D gene: -

CDR3 protein: CASSPYLTGEDTEAFF
CDR3 DNA: TGTGCCAGCTCACCCTACTTGACAGGGGAAGACACTGAAGCTTTCTTT
V gene: TRBV18
clone size: many
J gene: TRBJ1-1
D gene: TRBD1